This T cell receptor (beta chain) originates from a study of blood T cell repertoires in COVID-19. On the study more broadly: Acute and convalescent COVID-19 specimens originated in the United States, Italy and Spain.

Study processing details: Estimated nucleated cell counts came from reference gene primer amplification. Profiling relied on immunoSEQ multiplex PCR, and the TCRdb table lists in-frame clones only, not all of them. The DNA gave D and trimming, while V, J and clone size come from that table. The sample comprises hundreds of thousands of clones, roughly 88% of which are singletons, and 6.9% rests with the top ten. V gave up 2 bases and J gave up 4 bases, with 7 bases separating them. This CDR3 region has 12 residues. The germline V gene has CDR1 SGHRS and CDR2 YFSETQ. This clone was seen just once. The specimen was peripheral blood. This chain connects TRBV5-1 to TRBJ2-7; D not certain. The TCR was taken from a woman aged 30 to 39 who had recovered from COVID-19. The CDR3 DNA reads TGCGCCAGCAGCTTCGACGGGTACGAGCAGTACTTC. Translating gives CASSFDGYEQYF.